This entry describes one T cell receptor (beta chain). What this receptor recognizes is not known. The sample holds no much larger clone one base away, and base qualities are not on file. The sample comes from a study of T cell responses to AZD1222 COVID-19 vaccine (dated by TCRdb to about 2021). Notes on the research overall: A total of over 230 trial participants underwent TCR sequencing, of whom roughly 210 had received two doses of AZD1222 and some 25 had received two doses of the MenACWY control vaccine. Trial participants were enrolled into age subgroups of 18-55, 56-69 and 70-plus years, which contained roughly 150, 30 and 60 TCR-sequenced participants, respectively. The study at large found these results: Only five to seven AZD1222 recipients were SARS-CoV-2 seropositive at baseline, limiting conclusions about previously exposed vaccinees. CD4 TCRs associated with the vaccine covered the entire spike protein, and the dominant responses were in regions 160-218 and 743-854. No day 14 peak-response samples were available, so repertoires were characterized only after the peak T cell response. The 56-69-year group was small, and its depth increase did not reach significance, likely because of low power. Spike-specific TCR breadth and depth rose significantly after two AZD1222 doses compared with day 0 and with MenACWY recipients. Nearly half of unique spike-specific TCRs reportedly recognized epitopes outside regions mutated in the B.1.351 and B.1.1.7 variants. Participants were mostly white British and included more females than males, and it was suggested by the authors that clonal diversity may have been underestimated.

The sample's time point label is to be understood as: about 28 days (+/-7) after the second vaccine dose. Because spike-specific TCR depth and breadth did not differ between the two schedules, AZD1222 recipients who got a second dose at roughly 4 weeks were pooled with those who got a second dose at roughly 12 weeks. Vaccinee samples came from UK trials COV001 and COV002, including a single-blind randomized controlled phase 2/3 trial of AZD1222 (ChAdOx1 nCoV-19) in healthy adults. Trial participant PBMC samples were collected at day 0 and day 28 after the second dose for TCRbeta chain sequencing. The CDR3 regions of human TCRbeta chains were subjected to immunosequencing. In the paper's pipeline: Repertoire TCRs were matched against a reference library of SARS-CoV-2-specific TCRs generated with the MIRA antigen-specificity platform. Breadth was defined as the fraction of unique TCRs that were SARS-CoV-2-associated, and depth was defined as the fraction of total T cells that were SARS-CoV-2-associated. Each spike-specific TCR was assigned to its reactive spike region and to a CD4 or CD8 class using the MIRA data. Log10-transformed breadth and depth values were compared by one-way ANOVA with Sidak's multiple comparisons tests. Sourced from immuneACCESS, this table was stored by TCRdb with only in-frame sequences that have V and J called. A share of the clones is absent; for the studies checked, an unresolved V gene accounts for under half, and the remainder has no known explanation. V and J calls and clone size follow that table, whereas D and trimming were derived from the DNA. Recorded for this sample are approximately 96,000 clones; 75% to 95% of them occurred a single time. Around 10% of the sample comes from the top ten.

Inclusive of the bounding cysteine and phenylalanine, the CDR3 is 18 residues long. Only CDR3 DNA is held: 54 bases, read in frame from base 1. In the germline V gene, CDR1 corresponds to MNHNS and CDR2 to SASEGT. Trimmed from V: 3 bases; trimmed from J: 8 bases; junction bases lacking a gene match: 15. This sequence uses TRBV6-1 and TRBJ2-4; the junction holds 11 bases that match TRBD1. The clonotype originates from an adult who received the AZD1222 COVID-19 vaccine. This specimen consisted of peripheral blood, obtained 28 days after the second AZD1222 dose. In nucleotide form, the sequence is TGTGCCAGCAGTGACCGGGACAGGGGGGCGTCCGATGTTTACATTCAGTACTTC. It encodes CASSDRDRGASDVYIQYF.